This passage covers 30 T cell receptor beta chains from one sample sequenced in a study of Graves' ophthalmopathy and Graves' hyperthyroidism. Amplified material comprised TCR beta CDR3 regions derived from RNA transcripts. A first-round RT-PCR used HTBI primers, followed by a second-round multiplex PCR. TCRdb reanalysed the multiplex PCR reads using MiXCR and keeps one entry per CDR3 protein. The sample contains 400,000 to 500,000 distinct CDR3 sequences, over 20% of which appear only once. The sequenced sample was peripheral blood. The receptors come from a woman aged 18-29 years with stable Graves' hyperthyroidism.

The rearrangement joins TRBV7-3 to TRBJ2-2; D gene ambiguous. Germline-derived CDR1 and CDR2 are SGHTA and FQGTGA. Trimming took 5 bases from V and 4 from J, leaving 17 bases between them. This CDR3 is built from 16 residues. In DNA form, the CDR3 reads TGTGCCAGCAGCCTTGATTACTCTAGATCCACCGGGGAGCTGTTTTTT. Its translation is CASSLDYSRSTGELFF.

Notes on this clonotype: This may be a read error: a much more frequent sequence differs by one nucleotide. The chain combines TRBV6-2 or TRBV6-3 with TRBJ2-1; D gene ambiguous. The CDR3 is 11 amino acids. Germline V gives CDR1 MNHEY, CDR2 SVGEGT. The CDR3 here is CASNTYNEHFF. CDR3 DNA sequence: TGTGCCAGCAACACCTACAATGAGCATTTCTTC.

Many counts were recorded for this clonotype. This sequence joins TRBV20-1 and TRBJ1-2, with a tentative D call TRBD1 (5 bases). V lost 5 bases and J lost 1, with 17 bases in between. This CDR3 has 15 amino acids. Germline V CDR1 and CDR2: DFQATT, SNEGSKA (reference sequence). CDR3 sequence (DNA): TGCAGTGCTTACCCCAGGGCCGAATATAACTATGGCTACACCTTC. Its translation is CSAYPRAEYNYGYTF.

The sample holds many counts of this clonotype. V usage is TRBV18 and J usage is TRBJ2-5, with D uncertain. The germline V gene has CDR1 KGHSH and CDR2 LQKENI. Trimming removed 2 bases at V and 1 base at J, with 8 bases between. The CDR3 is 14 residues long. The CDR3 region has the DNA TGTGCCAGCTCACCAGTAAATGTCCAAGAGACCCAGTACTTC. Translating it yields CASSPVNVQETQYF.

The chain links TRBV28 to TRBJ1-3; D uncertain. The CDR3 length is 13 residues. Trimming pared 3 bases from V and 4 bases from J, leaving 7 bases between. Germline CDR1 reads MDHEN; CDR2 reads SYDVKM. DNA for the CDR3: TGTGCCAGCAGTTTTCCCAGAGGAAACACCATATATTTT. Translation gives CASSFPRGNTIYF.

V gene TRBV12-3 or TRBV12-4 combines with J gene TRBJ1-2, with 8 bases fitting TRBD1. Losses at the gene ends were 2 bases for V and 6 bases for J; bases not matched to a gene: 5. CDR3 length: 14 residues. The CDR3 protein is CASSLRSGGNGYTF. CDR3 in DNA: TGTGCCAGCAGTTTAAGGTCAGGGGGCAATGGCTACACCTTC.

This clonotype was observed many times. This chain uses TRBV7-2 with TRBJ2-7; 11 nucleotides line up with TRBD2. Trimming removed 7 bases from V and 4 bases from J; junction bases left unmatched: 9. The CDR3 spans 15 residues. Germline V gene lookup returns CDR1 SGHTA and CDR2 FQGNSA. For the CDR3, the DNA is TGTGCCAGCAACCAGGGACTAGCGGCTCCATACGAGCAGTACTTC. Its protein product is CASNQGLAAPYEQYF.

The chain combines TRBV5-1 with TRBJ2-7; 8 positions agree with TRBD2. Per germline, CDR1 SGHRS and CDR2 YFSETQ. Losses at the gene ends were 0 bases for V and 5 bases for J; bases not matched to a gene: 4. This CDR3 comprises 14 residues. The CDR3: CASSLVREGNEQYF. The CDR3 DNA reads TGCGCCAGCAGCTTGGTACGGGAGGGCAACGAGCAGTACTTC. Combining the CDR3 with reference TRBV5-1 and TRBJ2-7 gives the whole variable domain KAGVTQTPRYLIKTRGQQVTLSCSPISGHRSVSWYQQTPGQGLQFLFEYFSETQRNKGNFPGRFSGRQFSNSRSEMNVSTLELGDSALYLCASSLVREGNEQYFGPGTRLTVT.

This clonotype occurred many times. The chain combines TRBV2 with TRBJ1-1, with D uncertain. CDR1 is SNHLY and CDR2 is FYNNEI in the germline V gene. The ends were cut back, 3 bases at V and 8 bases at J, with 10 bases in the middle. CDR3 length equals 12 residues. CDR3 region: CASSDPPGEAFF. Here the CDR3 DNA reads TGTGCCAGCAGTGACCCACCTGGGGAAGCTTTCTTT.

This clonotype showed up many times. A much bigger clone sits one base away, suggesting this may be a read error. The chain recombines TRBV27 with TRBJ2-5; 13 bases map to TRBD2. The CDR3 extends over 15 amino acids. Looked up from germline, CDR1 is MNHEY and CDR2 is SMNVEV (reference sequence). The CDR3 DNA reads TGTGCCAGCAGTCTACTAGCGGGAGGGGTAGAGACCCAGTGCTTC. Protein product: CASSLLAGGVETQCF.

This clonotype has ten or more counts. The chain combines TRBV28 with TRBJ1-1, with a weak D call TRBD1 (5 bases). Germline V gene lookup returns CDR1 MDHEN and CDR2 SYDVKM. V was cut by 5 bases and J by 5 bases, with 18 bases left in between. The CDR3 extends over 15 amino acids. In nucleotides, the CDR3 is TGTGCCAGCAGTCCCCCGATAGGGGCCCGAACTGAAGCTTTCTTT. This codes for CASSPPIGARTEAFF.

This chain joins TRBV30 and TRBJ1-2; the D gene is possibly TRBD1 (5 bases). The ends were cut back, 0 bases at V and 4 bases at J, with 15 bases in the middle. The CDR3 contains 15 residues. In germline, CDR1 is GTSNPN, CDR2 SVGIG (reference sequence). DNA for the CDR3: TGTGCCTGGAGTGTACAAGGGGTTTTTAGCTATGGCTACACCTTC. Residues: CAWSVQGVFSYGYTF.

Ten or more counts support this clonotype. The chain's CDR3 is CASSATLSGANVLTF. DNA for the CDR3: TGTGCCAGCAGCGCCACTCTCTCTGGGGCCAACGTCCTGACTTTC. This chain joins TRBV9 and TRBJ2-6; D uncertain. CDR1 SGDLS and CDR2 YYNGEE come from the germline V gene. The CDR3 sequence is 15 residues long. Trimming removed 3 bases at V and 0 bases at J, with 7 bases between.

This clonotype has a count of ten or more. This chain uses TRBV6-4 with TRBJ1-1; D uncertain. V was shortened by 3 bases and J by 0 bases, with 8 bases between the two germline ends. Germline V gene sequence: CDR1 MRHNA, CDR2 SNTAGT. The CDR3 extends over 14 amino acids. CDR3 bases: TGTGCCAGCAGTGATTGGGTATTGAACACTGAAGCTTTCTTT. This sequence encodes CASSDWVLNTEAFF.

This clonotype was seen repeatedly, ten times or more. The chain uses TRBV5-1 and TRBJ2-7; D is unclear. This CDR3 contains 14 residues. Germline V gene data show CDR1 as SGHRS and CDR2 as YFSETQ. V was trimmed by 1 base and J by 3 bases, leaving 11 bases between them. The CDR3 here is CASSLRFGLYEQYF. For the CDR3, the DNA is TGCGCCAGCAGCTTGCGGTTCGGTCTCTACGAGCAGTACTTC.

This clonotype occurred many times. This chain connects TRBV27 to TRBJ2-7, with no clear D. V lost 3 bases and J 0 bases, leaving 6 bases between the germline ends. The CDR3 loop spans 13 amino acids. Germline CDR1 and CDR2: MNHEY and SMNVEV (reference sequence). The CDR3 loop is CASSFLNSYEQYF. CDR3 coding DNA: TGTGCCAGCAGTTTCCTAAACTCCTACGAGCAGTACTTC.

This clonotype was seen repeatedly, ten times or more. The chain employs TRBV12-3 or TRBV12-4 and TRBJ1-2, with D possibly TRBD1 on 5 matching bases. V lost 6 bases and J lost 2, with 16 bases in between. CDR3 length: 15 amino acids. The CDR3 protein is CASSPILGGNYGYTF. For the CDR3, the DNA is TGTGCCAGCAGCCCGATTCTGGGGGGAAACTATGGCTACACCTTC.

This clonotype was picked up a small number of times. The chain recombines TRBV6-1 with TRBJ1-1, with a possible D match to TRBD1 (5 bases). Per the germline V gene, CDR1 is MNHNS and CDR2 is SASEGT. The CDR3 runs 14 residues. Trimming pared 0 bases from V and 10 bases from J, leaving 15 bases between. The CDR3 DNA reads as TGTGCCAGCAGTGAAGCCCTAGGGAGGGACCCAGCTTTCTTT. The encoded protein is CASSEALGRDPAFF.

In its sample, this clonotype was seen many times. The chain employs TRBV19 and TRBJ1-1; TRBD1 matches at 11 bases. Germline-derived CDR1 and CDR2 are LNHDA and SQIVND (reference sequence). Unmatched junction bases numbered 7, after V lost 7 bases and J lost 0 bases. CDR3 length equals 16 residues. CDR3 sequence: CASMGTGGNMNTEAFF. The CDR3 DNA sequence: TGTGCCAGTATGGGGACAGGGGGAAATATGAACACTGAAGCTTTCTTT. The variable domain in full, completed from reference TRBV19 and TRBJ1-1, reads DGGITQSPKYLFRKEGQNVTLSCEQNLNHDAMYWYRQDPGQGLRLIYYSQIVNDFQKGDIAEGYSVSREKKESFPLTVTSAQKNPTAFYLCASMGTGGNMNTEAFFGQGTRLTVV.

The sample holds many counts of this clonotype. This chain uses TRBV28 with TRBJ2-7; possibly TRBD2 for D (5 bases). From germline, CDR1 is MDHEN and CDR2 SYDVKM. V was pared by 7 bases and J by 2 bases, with 18 bases between. This CDR3 is built from 15 residues. CDR3 sequence: CASIPGIINAYEQYF. The CDR3 DNA is TGTGCCAGCATCCCGGGGATCATAAATGCCTACGAGCAGTACTTC.

This clonotype appeared many times. The rearrangement uses TRBV6-5 and TRBJ1-2; no clear D gene. CDR1 MNHEY and CDR2 SVGAGI come from the germline V gene. The CDR3 has 12 amino acids. V dropped 2 bases and J dropped 6 bases, with 7 bases sitting between them. The CDR3 is CASSYKGNGYTF. In nucleotides, the CDR3 is TGTGCCAGCAGTTACAAGGGAAATGGCTACACCTTC.

This clonotype was seen more than once but under ten times. V gene TRBV25-1 combines with J gene TRBJ1-2, with TRBD1 as a possible D gene (6 bases). Trimming removed 5 bases from V and 4 bases from J, with 23 bases in between. The germline V gene has CDR1 MGHDK and CDR2 SYGVNS. The CDR3 totals 17 residues. CDR3 protein: CASSSYGGNPSPYGYTF. CDR3 DNA sequence: TGTGCCAGCAGTTCTTACGGGGGCAATCCCTCCCCCTATGGCTACACCTTC.

The rearrangement joins TRBV20-1 to TRBJ1-2, with 10 bases matching TRBD1. Per germline, CDR1 DFQATT and CDR2 SNEGSKA (reference sequence). The CDR3 covers 14 residues. Unmatched junction bases numbered 6, after V lost 5 bases and J lost 3 bases. The DNA for the CDR3 is TGCAGTGCTGAGTCGGACAGGGGGTACTATGGCTACACCTTC. Translation gives CSAESDRGYYGYTF.

This clonotype was counted many times. The genes are TRBV29-1 and TRBJ2-7; possibly TRBD1 for D (5 bases). The CDR3 is made up of 13 amino acids. Trimming shortened V by 6 bases and J by 1 base, and 13 bases separated the two germline ends. CDR1 is SQVTM, CDR2 ANQGSEA, per germline. DNA of the CDR3: TGCAGCGTGAAGATAACAGGTTCCTACGAGCAGTACTTC. It encodes CSVKITGSYEQYF.

In DNA, the CDR3 is TGTGCCTACATTTCCCGGGACCTTGACAATGAGCAGTTCTTC. It translates to CAYISRDLDNEQFF. The chain combines TRBV30 with TRBJ2-1, with D perhaps assigned TRBD1 or TRBD2 (5 bases each). Trimming pared 7 bases from V and 5 bases from J, leaving 18 bases between. The germline V gene encodes CDR1 GTSNPN and CDR2 SVGIG (reference sequence). This CDR3 contains 14 residues. The complete variable domain, with remaining parts taken from reference TRBV30 and TRBJ2-1, reads SQTIHQWPATLVQPVGSPLSLECTVEGTSNPNLYWYRQAAGRGLQLLFYSVGIGQISSEVPQNLSASRPQDRQFILSSKKLLLSDSGFYLCAYISRDLDNEQFFGPGTRLTVL.

Many counts were recorded for this clonotype. The chain employs TRBV9 and TRBJ2-7; D is ambiguous. V was cut by 0 bases and J by 0 bases, with 7 bases left in between. Germline CDR1 SGDLS, CDR2 YYNGEE. The CDR3 consists of 14 residues. Here the CDR3 DNA reads TGTGCCAGCAGCGTAGGCCAGAGCTCCTACGAGCAGTACTTC. Translation gives CASSVGQSSYEQYF.

This clonotype has at least ten counts. This chain connects TRBV19 to TRBJ1-2; D is unclear. The germline CDR1 and CDR2 sequences are LNHDA and SQIVND (reference sequence). There are 14 residues in the CDR3. The ends were cut back, 5 bases at V and 6 bases at J, with 16 bases in the middle. The CDR3 is CASSFLDGRDGYTF. CDR3 nucleotides: TGTGCCAGTAGTTTCCTCGACGGGAGGGATGGCTACACCTTC. Full variable domain (remainder filled in from reference TRBV19 and TRBJ1-2): DGGITQSPKYLFRKEGQNVTLSCEQNLNHDAMYWYRQDPGQGLRLIYYSQIVNDFQKGDIAEGYSVSREKKESFPLTVTSAQKNPTAFYLCASSFLDGRDGYTFGSGTRLTVV.

This clonotype was recorded at least ten times. J is TRBJ2-7 and V is TRBV11-2; possibly TRBD1 for D (6 bases). The CDR3 has 15 amino acids. V shed 6 bases and J shed 0 bases, with 15 bases lying between them. Germline V gives CDR1 SGHAT, CDR2 FQNNGV. The CDR3 spells CASSSAGADSYEQYF. The CDR3 DNA follows: TGTGCCAGCAGTTCAGCAGGGGCCGACTCCTACGAGCAGTACTTC.

This clonotype has at least ten counts. The CDR3 nucleotides read TGTGCCAGCAGCTCGTCCTCAGGAGGCCCCTATGGCTACACCTTC. It specifies CASSSSSGGPYGYTF. The V call is TRBV7-2, the J call TRBJ1-2; D is unresolved. With 4 bases removed from V and 4 bases from J, the gap between germline ends came to 16 bases. From germline, CDR1 is SGHTA and CDR2 FQGNSA. This CDR3 is 15 amino acids long.

This clonotype showed up many times. The rearrangement links TRBV19 to TRBJ2-7, with D possibly TRBD1 on 6 matching bases. V gave up 1 base and J gave up 5 bases, with 6 bases separating them. This CDR3 contains 12 residues. Germline CDR1 LNHDA, CDR2 SQIVND (reference sequence). The DNA for the CDR3 is TGTGCCAGTAGTATAGCAGGGGACGAGCAGTACTTC. Translating gives CASSIAGDEQYF. The whole variable domain, filled in from reference TRBV19 and TRBJ2-7, reads DGGITQSPKYLFRKEGQNVTLSCEQNLNHDAMYWYRQDPGQGLRLIYYSQIVNDFQKGDIAEGYSVSREKKESFPLTVTSAQKNPTAFYLCASSIAGDEQYFGPGTRLTVT.